A selection of T cell receptor beta chains follows, all from one sample in a study of OX40 agonist ivuxolimab in advanced cancers. Sequencing was performed with immunoSEQ multiplex PCR; in TCRdb, only in-frame clones are kept and a portion is missing. Altogether fewer than 25,000 clones are present, around 85% being singletons, with the ten largest covering roughly 15%. Here the sequenced sample was CD4+ or CD8+ T cells sorted from blood, taken in a trial of the OX40 agonist ivuxolimab. These receptor sequences come from an adult with an advanced solid tumor such as melanoma, head and neck, liver or kidney cancer. CDR3s include the opening cysteine and the closing phenylalanine or tryptophan. The D gene is left open where the match is weak. Clone size is given for some rows only: seen once, a few or many times, or a class if the clone is expanded.

TRBV5-1	TRBD2	TRBJ2-5	-	TGCGCCAGCAGCTTGGAGCGGGGGAGCTCGGAGACCCAGTACTTC	CASSLERGSSETQYF
TRBV6-6	-	TRBJ2-7	-	TGTGCCAGCAGTTACTCCCAGGGGACCTACGAGCAGTACTTC	CASSYSQGTYEQYF
TRBV6-5	-	TRBJ1-3	few	TGTGCCAGCAGTTACTCGAAAGGGGGAAACACCATATATTTT	CASSYSKGGNTIYF
TRBV18	-	TRBJ1-1	-	TGTGCCAGCTCACCGAAACGGGGGGACACTGAAGCTTTCTTT	CASSPKRGDTEAFF
TRBV19	-	TRBJ2-3	once	TGTGCCAGTAGTATTTTCGCCTCCGGGGCAGATACGCAGTATTTT	CASSIFASGADTQYF
TRBV19	TRBD2	TRBJ2-3	-	TGTGCCAGTAGTCCGCTAGCGGGGGGGTTGGATACGCAGTATTTT	CASSPLAGGLDTQYF
TRBV11-1	TRBD2	TRBJ2-1	-	TGTGCCAGCAGCCAAATCAGCGGGAGGGCCCTGTACAATGAGCAGTTCTTC	CASSQISGRALYNEQFF
TRBV2	-	TRBJ1-5	few	TGTGCCAGCAGAGACGGACTGAGCAATCAGCCCCAGCATTTT	CASRDGLSNQPQHF
TRBV28	TRBD1	TRBJ2-7	-	TGTGCCAGCAGTGCACAGGACAGGGCGAGCTCCTACGAGCAGTACTTC	CASSAQDRASSYEQYF
TRBV6-5	-	TRBJ2-1	-	TGTGCCAGCAGTTACTCTACCACACTCAATGAGCAGTTCTTC	CASSYSTTLNEQFF
TRBV11-2	-	TRBJ1-6	-	TGTGCCAGCAGCTTAGGCCACAGAGCGTTCTATAATTCACCCCTCCACTTT	CASSLGHRAFYNSPLHF
TRBV4-3	TRBD1	TRBJ1-1	-	TGCGCCAGCAGCCAAGATCGGGCGGCCGGGACAGGGGCGGAAGCTTTCTTT	CASSQDRAAGTGAEAFF
TRBV5-1	-	TRBJ1-6	few	TGCGCCAGCAGCCCGACACCGACCTCTTATAATTCACCCCTCCACTTT	CASSPTPTSYNSPLHF
TRBV18	-	TRBJ2-7	-	TGTGCCAGCTCACCAACAGGGTCCCCCTACGAGCAGTACTTC	CASSPTGSPYEQYF
TRBV4-1	-	TRBJ1-5	-	TGCGCCAGCAGCCAAGATGGGGACAGCAATCAGCCCCAGCATTTT	CASSQDGDSNQPQHF
TRBV19	-	TRBJ2-1	-	TGTGCCAGTAGTATAAAACAGGGCCCCGGCAGGGAGCAGTTCTTC	CASSIKQGPGREQFF
TRBV29-1	-	TRBJ1-2	-	TGCAGCGTTGCAAAAACCGGGGGCTACACCTTC	CSVAKTGGYTF
TRBV20-1	-	TRBJ1-6	-	TGCAGTGCTGGCAGCGGATCACCCCTCCACTTT	CSAGSGSPLHF
TRBV6-5	-	TRBJ1-2	-	TGTGCCAGCAGTTCAGCAAGGAGGGGCTACACCTTC	CASSSARRGYTF
TRBV7-7	-	TRBJ2-6	-	TGTGCTAGCAGCTTAGGGGGCTCTGGGGCCAACGTCCTGACTTTC	CASSLGGSGANVLTF
TRBV9	-	TRBJ2-1	-	TGTGCCAGCAGCGTAAACAACAATGAGCAGTTCTTC	CASSVNNNEQFF
TRBV30	-	TRBJ2-7	-	TGTGCCTGGAGTTCACAAGGCTACGAGCAGTACTTC	CAWSSQGYEQYF
TRBV28	TRBD1	TRBJ2-7	-	TGTGCCAGCAGTGTACAGGGGGCTAACTACGAGCAGTACTTC	CASSVQGANYEQYF
TRBV7-8	TRBD1	TRBJ2-7	-	TGTGCCAGCGGCCACGGGACAGGGTTTAACGAGCAGTACTTC	CASGHGTGFNEQYF
TRBV15	-	TRBJ1-6	-	TGTGCCACCAGCAGTCTAGATTTAGGGAATAATTCACCCCTCCACTTT	CATSSLDLGNNSPLHF
TRBV7-9	TRBD2	TRBJ2-7	-	TGTGCCAGCAGCTTGGTCCCTAGCGGGAGGGGACTTTACGAGCAGTACTTC	CASSLVPSGRGLYEQYF
TRBV15	-	TRBJ1-2	-	TGTGCCACCAGCAGAGGGAGGGGAGGGAACTATGGCTACACCTTC	CATSRGRGGNYGYTF
TRBV19	TRBD1	TRBJ1-5	-	TGTGCCAGTAGTATAGGTCGGGACAGGGGTCATCAGCCCCAGCATTTT	CASSIGRDRGHQPQHF
TRBV21-1	-	TRBJ1-5	-	TGTGCCAGCAGCCACGACAGAACCTTGCATCAGCCCCAGCATTTT	CASSHDRTLHQPQHF
TRBV6-6	TRBD2	TRBJ2-5	-	TGTGCCAGCAGTTACCTTCTAGCGGGTGGGGAGACCCAGTACTTC	CASSYLLAGGETQYF
TRBV11-3	-	TRBJ2-5	-	TGTGCCAGCAGCTTAGGACCCCAAGAGACCCAGTACTTC	CASSLGPQETQYF
TRBV5-4	TRBD1	TRBJ2-5	once	TGTGCCAGCAGCTTTACAGGGGGTCAAGAGACCCAGTACTTC	CASSFTGGQETQYF
TRBV7-9	-	TRBJ2-7	-	TGTGCCAGCAGTTCCCCATACCGGACAGACTACGAGCAGTACTTC	CASSSPYRTDYEQYF
TRBV5-1	TRBD1	TRBJ1-1	-	TGCGCCAGCAGCCCCTCGGGACAGTTGAGCACTGAAGCTTTCTTT	CASSPSGQLSTEAFF
TRBV29-1	TRBD1	TRBJ1-5	-	TGCAGCGCCGCAGGGACAGGGTGGCGGGAACAGCCCCAGCATTTT	CSAAGTGWREQPQHF
TRBV19	TRBD1	TRBJ2-1	-	TGTGCCATAAACGGGACAGGGGGTTACAATGAGCAGTTCTTC	CAINGTGGYNEQFF
TRBV10-3	-	TRBJ1-1	-	TGTGCCATCAGTGGGAGGGGCGCGGCTGAAGCTTTCTTT	CAISGRGAAEAFF
TRBV11-3	TRBD2	TRBJ2-3	-	TGTGCCAGCAGCCCGGGGGGTTACGATACGCAGTATTTT	CASSPGGYDTQYF
TRBV5-1	TRBD2	TRBJ2-1	-	TGCGCCAGCAGCCCTGGTGCCCTACTAGCGGGGGGTCTGGGGTTCTTC	CASSPGALLAGGLGFF
TRBV19	-	TRBJ2-5	-	TGTGCCAGTCGCCCTGGGGAGACCCCCCAAGAGACCCAGTACTTC	CASRPGETPQETQYF
TRBV5-8	-	TRBJ1-5	few	TGTGCCAGCAGCTTTTCGCCCAATCAGCCCCAGCATTTT	CASSFSPNQPQHF
TRBV10-2	TRBD1	TRBJ1-3	once	TGCGCCAGCAGTTGGGACAGTGGAAACACCATATATTTT	CASSWDSGNTIYF
TRBV9	-	TRBJ1-4	-	TGTGCCCGCAGTCCTCCTGGGACATTTGAAAAACTGTTTTTT	CARSPPGTFEKLFF
TRBV10-2	-	TRBJ2-1	few	TGCGCCAGCAGTGCTCACAATGAGCAGTTCTTC	CASSAHNEQFF